The rows below give T cell receptor beta chains drawn from one sample of a study of radiotherapy plus CTLA-4 blockade in lung cancer. Data came from immunoSEQ multiplex PCR; TCRdb stores just in-frame clones and leaves some out. This table holds some 48,000 clones, about 88% found once. This specimen consisted of peripheral blood, obtained from a patient treated with radiotherapy plus ipilimumab. Receptors were obtained from a human donor with non-small cell lung cancer that progressed on radiotherapy plus ipilimumab. Some clones in this sample may be carry-over from other donors' samples. Both conserved end residues are part of each CDR3. D genes are given only for firm matches. Part of the rows lack a size; the others show once, few, many or a class for expanded clones.

j_gene | abundance | len | d_gene | v_gene | CDR3nt | CDR3aa
TRBJ2-1 | many | 17 | TRBD2 | TRBV29-1 | TGCAGCGTGGGTACCGTAGCAGGTAGCGGGAGTCGCAATGAGCAGTTCTTC | CSVGTVAGSGSRNEQFF
TRBJ1-1 | . | 13 | . | TRBV18 | TGTGCCAGCTCAACTCTAGGAGACACTGAAGCTTTCTTT | CASSTLGDTEAFF
TRBJ2-2 | . | 17 | TRBD2 | TRBV10-2 | TGCGCCAGCAAAGCTACGGGACTAGCGGAACAAGAGGGGGAGCTGTTTTTT | CASKATGLAEQEGELFF
TRBJ2-2 | . | 16 | TRBD2 | TRBV5-1 | TGCGCCAGCAGCTTTAGCGGGGGGCCCGCGGTCGGGGAGCTGTTTTTT | CASSFSGGPAVGELFF
TRBJ2-7 | . | 10 | . | TRBV29-1 | TGCAGCGTTTACACCTACGAGCAGTACTTC | CSVYTYEQYF
TRBJ2-7 | . | 15 | TRBD1 | TRBV7-9 | TGTGCCAGCAGCTCCTGGGACAGGGTGTCGTACGAGCAGTACTTC | CASSSWDRVSYEQYF
TRBJ1-1 | . | 14 | . | TRBV14 | TGTGCCAGCAGCCGCTCGGCGACAGGAACTGAAGCTTTCTTT | CASSRSATGTEAFF
TRBJ2-5 | . | 15 | . | TRBV15 | TGTGCCACCAGCAGAGATACAAGGGGCCTCGAGACCCAGTACTTC | CATSRDTRGLETQYF
TRBJ1-1 | few | 15 | TRBD1 | TRBV9 | TGTGCCAGCAGCGTAGAAGCAGGGGGGAACACTGAAGCTTTCTTT | CASSVEAGGNTEAFF
TRBJ2-1 | . | 15 | . | TRBV5-5 | TGTGCCAGCAGCTTGGGGAGTCAAGGCTACAATGAGCAGTTCTTC | CASSLGSQGYNEQFF
TRBJ1-3 | . | 14 | . | TRBV5-1 | TGCGCCAGCAGCTTGGGACAGGCTGGAAACACCATATATTTT | CASSLGQAGNTIYF
TRBJ2-5 | . | 17 | TRBD2 | TRBV5-5 | TGTGCCAGCAGCTTGGAGGGTAGCGGGAGATATGGGGAGACCCAGTACTTC | CASSLEGSGRYGETQYF
TRBJ1-1 | . | 16 | . | TRBV11-1 | TGTGCCAGCAGCTTAGTCGCCCGCCGGGGGAACACTGAAGCTTTCTTT | CASSLVARRGNTEAFF
TRBJ2-3 | . | 17 | TRBD2 | TRBV28 | TGTGCCAGCAGTTTCACTAGCGGGGGCTACATCACAGATACGCAGTATTTT | CASSFTSGGYITDTQYF
TRBJ2-7 | medium-sized | 16 | TRBD1 | TRBV4-3 | TGCGCCAGCAGCCACTCCGGGACAGGGGAGTCCTACGAGCAGTACTTC | CASSHSGTGESYEQYF
TRBJ2-7 | . | 14 | TRBD1 | TRBV18 | TGTGCCAGCTCATATTCGTTACAGGGGTATGAGCAGTACTTC | CASSYSLQGYEQYF
TRBJ2-3 | . | 16 | . | TRBV2 | TGTGCCAGCAGTGAAAAGAGGGGGGGCTTTACAGATACGCAGTATTTT | CASSEKRGGFTDTQYF
TRBJ2-7 | . | 14 | TRBD2 | TRBV2 | TGTGCCAGAGAGGGGGGAACTAGCGGGCGTCAGCAGTACTTC | CAREGGTSGRQQYF
TRBJ2-1 | . | 16 | . | TRBV7-2 | TGTGCCAGCAGCTTAATGGTCGGGTTTGGATACAATGAGCAGTTCTTC | CASSLMVGFGYNEQFF
TRBJ1-5 | . | 15 | . | TRBV5-1 | TGCGCCAGCAGCTTGACAGGGCTGACAAATCAGCCCCAGCATTTT | CASSLTGLTNQPQHF
TRBJ2-1 | . | 15 | TRBD2 | TRBV18 | TGTGCCAGCTCACCGCCTAGCGGGAGTGGTAATGAGCAGTTCTTC | CASSPPSGSGNEQFF
TRBJ1-6 | . | 16 | TRBD1 | TRBV5-1 | TGCGCCAGCAGAAAGGAACCGGGACAGGCGGGCTCACCCCTCCACTTT | CASRKEPGQAGSPLHF
TRBJ2-7 | . | 14 | . | TRBV7-2 | TGTGCCAGCAGCTTAGGCCGGGGATCCTACGAGCAGTACTTC | CASSLGRGSYEQYF
TRBJ2-2 | . | 16 | TRBD2 | TRBV5-1 | TGCGCCAGCAGCTTCCAACTAGCGGGGAACACCGGGGAGCTGTTTTTT | CASSFQLAGNTGELFF
TRBJ2-7 | . | 16 | TRBD2 | TRBV19 | TGTGCCAGTAGTATAGACCCGCTAGCGGCCGAATACGAGCAGTACTTC | CASSIDPLAAEYEQYF
TRBJ1-4 | once | 18 | . | TRBV18 | TGTGCCAGCTCACCAATCGACGGAGCAACGGCTAAGAATGAAAAACTGTTTTTT | CASSPIDGATAKNEKLFF
TRBJ2-5 | . | 13 | . | TRBV19 | TGTGCCAGTAGTCGAGACAGATCAGAGACCCAGTACTTC | CASSRDRSETQYF
TRBJ2-2 | . | 13 | . | TRBV29-1 | TGCAGCGTTGATCTCGCGAACACCGGGGAGCTGTTTTTT | CSVDLANTGELFF
TRBJ2-1 | . | 16 | TRBD2 | TRBV11-3 | TGTGCCAGCAGCTCCGGGACTACTCGGATATCCAATGAGCAGTTCTTC | CASSSGTTRISNEQFF
TRBJ2-2 | . | 14 | . | TRBV12-5 | TGTGCTAGTGAAGTGGGTTACGGGACCGGGGAGCTGTTTTTT | CASEVGYGTGELFF
TRBJ2-3 | . | 15 | . | TRBV19 | TGTGCCACCCCTATCTGTGGAGCGCCGCGGGGTACGCAGTATTTT | CATPICGAPRGTQYF
TRBJ2-1 | few | 14 | . | TRBV2 | TGTGCCAGCAGGACGGGGGTTAGCGGCAATGAGCAGTTCTTC | CASRTGVSGNEQFF
TRBJ2-7 | . | 13 | . | TRBV9 | TGTGCCAGCAGCGTAGATCCGCGTAACGAGCAGTACTTC | CASSVDPRNEQYF